These 25 T cell receptor beta chains originate from one sample sequenced in a study of T cell responses to AZD1222 COVID-19 vaccine (dated by TCRdb to 2020 to 2022). Libraries were made using the immunoSEQ multiplex PCR assay. TCRdb retrieved this table from immuneACCESS and kept in-frame rearrangements only. Not all clones are present; in checked studies, unresolved V genes account for under half, and no reason is known for the remainder. The sample table holds 120,000 to 150,000 clones, of which about nine tenths were seen once. Roughly 3.2% of the sample goes to the ten largest clones. Read against the paper, the sample's time point label means: baseline before first vaccination. Here the sequenced sample was peripheral blood, taken on day 0 of AZD1222 vaccination. These receptors came from an adult in good health.

The chain carries TRBV5-6 and TRBJ2-7, with a weak D call TRBD2 (7 bases). Per the germline V gene, CDR1 is SGHDT and CDR2 is YYEEEE. Deletions cut 1 base from V and 5 bases from J, with 13 bases between. There are 14 residues in the CDR3. In nucleotides, the CDR3 is TGTGCCAGCAGCTTGTCGGGGGGCCAAGACGAGCAGTACTTC. This gives the protein CASSLSGGQDEQYF.

V is TRBV19 and J is TRBJ1-2; D perhaps matches TRBD1 (6 bases). Germline lookup yields CDR1 LNHDA and CDR2 SQIVND (reference sequence). This CDR3 has 17 residues. V was shortened by 4 bases and J by 4 bases, with 22 bases between the two germline ends. For the CDR3, the DNA is TGTGCCAGTAGTACGTGGACAGTGTTCAACCGCCTCTATGGCTACACCTTC. Residues: CASSTWTVFNRLYGYTF.

V is TRBV29-1 and J is TRBJ2-7, with 8 bases identical to TRBD2. CDR1 is SQVTM and CDR2 is ANQGSEA in the germline V gene. V lost 7 bases and J lost 3; bases outside the gene matches: 11. The CDR3 is 14 residues long. The chain's CDR3 is CSATAFAGGYEQYF. DNA of the CDR3: TGCAGCGCCACAGCTTTCGCGGGAGGCTACGAGCAGTACTTC.

This clone has a single count. The gene calls are TRBV21-1 and TRBJ1-2; TRBD1 is taken as the D call from the table, unchecked against the DNA. TRBV21-1 is a pseudogene. The CDR3 runs to 17 residues. The DNA of the CDR3 is TGTGCCAGCAGCAAAGCCGGGACAGGGGACGCTAACTATGGCTACACCTTC. As protein: CASSKAGTGDANYGYTF.

V is TRBV6-5 and J is TRBJ1-5, with D maybe TRBD1 (5 bases). Trimming cost V 7 bases and J 2 bases, with 12 bases left between them. The CDR3 has 14 amino acids. CDR1 and CDR2 from the germline V gene are MNHEY and SVGAGI. This chain's CDR3 is CASTLGVGNQPQHF. The CDR3 DNA reads as TGTGCCAGCACCCTGGGGGTGGGCAATCAGCCCCAGCATTTT.

This rearrangement joins TRBV6-5 to TRBJ1-5, with TRBD1 matching 9 bases. The CDR3 extends over 12 amino acids. The V segment lost 8 bases and the J segment 5 bases; nucleotides outside the gene matches: 1. Germline CDR1 reads MNHEY; CDR2 reads SVGAGI. The CDR3 region has the DNA TGTGCCAGCCGGGACAGGGATCAGCCCCAGCATTTT. Encoded protein: CASRDRDQPQHF.

The V gene is TRBV6-2 or TRBV6-3, the J gene TRBJ2-1; 7 bases agree with TRBD2. Trimming cost V 3 bases and J 2 bases; bases outside gene matches: 10. The CDR3 is made up of 17 amino acids. Germline loops: CDR1 MNHEY, CDR2 SVGEGT. The DNA for the CDR3 is TGTGCCAGCAGTTATCCGGTCGCGGGAGTAACCTACAATGAGCAGTTCTTC. It encodes CASSYPVAGVTYNEQFF.

The chain is built from TRBV5-1 and TRBJ2-5; TRBD2 matches 13 bases. Germline V gene sequence: CDR1 SGHRS, CDR2 YFSETQ. The CDR3 runs 16 residues. V shed 4 bases, J shed 5 bases, and the junction held 8 bases outside the gene matches. The CDR3 region has the DNA TGCGCCAGCAGCCCGCGACTAGCGGGAGGAGGGGAGACCCAGTACTTC. Translating gives CASSPRLAGGGETQYF.

This chain connects TRBV3-1 (or the pseudogene TRBV3-2) to TRBJ1-1; no definite D call. CDR1 is LGHDT and CDR2 is YNNKEL in the germline V gene (reference sequence). V was pared by 6 bases and J by 7 bases, with 15 bases between. There are 13 residues in the CDR3. The CDR3 DNA reads TGTGCCAGCAGTTCCTCGACGGCGTTTGAAGCTTTCTTT. Translation: CASSSSTAFEAFF.

The rearrangement joins TRBV5-6 to TRBJ2-3; D is perhaps TRBD1 or TRBD2 (6 bases each). Germline V gene lookup returns CDR1 SGHDT and CDR2 YYEEEE. The CDR3 totals 16 residues. Trimming took 1 base from V and 0 from J, leaving 12 bases between them. Written as DNA, the CDR3 is TGTGCCAGCAGCTTGAGAAGGAGGGGGAGCACAGATACGCAGTATTTT. Amino acid sequence: CASSLRRRGSTDTQYF.

This clone came up once. The V gene is TRBV7-3, the J gene TRBJ2-6; D is unresolved. Germline CDR1 and CDR2: SGHTA and FQGTGA. This CDR3 has 15 residues. V was pared by 5 bases and J by 1 base, with 9 bases between. The CDR3 protein is CASSQPRSGANVLTF. The DNA for the CDR3 is TGTGCCAGCAGCCAGCCCAGGTCTGGGGCCAACGTCCTGACTTTC.

This clone was picked up one time. The J gene is TRBJ1-3, the V gene TRBV7-2, with TRBD1 matching 7 bases. The CDR3 is 16 amino acids. CDR1 SGHTA and CDR2 FQGNSA come from the germline V gene. The trim removed 1 base at V and 3 bases at J, leaving 6 bases unmatched. The CDR3 loop reads CASSLGGGRDGNTIYF. CDR3 DNA sequence: TGTGCCAGCAGCTTAGGAGGGGGCCGGGATGGAAACACCATATATTTT. The full variable domain, with the rest looked up from reference TRBV7-2 and TRBJ1-3, is GAGVSQSPSNKVTEKGKDVELRCDPISGHTALYWYRQSLGQGLEFLIYFQGNSAPDKSGLPSDRFSAERTGGSVSTLTIQRTQQEDSAVYLCASSLGGGRDGNTIYFGEGSWLTVV.

This rearrangement joins TRBV2 to TRBJ2-3; 9 positions match TRBD2. The length of the CDR3 is 15 residues. Trimming cost V 3 bases and J 2 bases; bases outside gene matches: 3. The germline gives CDR1 SNHLY, CDR2 FYNNEI. Written as DNA, the CDR3 is TGTGCCAGCAGTGACCCTAGCGGGAACACAGATACGCAGTATTTT. Its translation is CASSDPSGNTDTQYF.

The rearrangement joins TRBV25-1 to TRBJ2-2; a weak D match, TRBD2 (6 bases). CDR3 length: 13 residues. Deletions cut 5 bases from V and 5 bases from J, with 9 bases between. CDR1 and CDR2 (germline): MGHDK, SYGVNS. CDR3 coding DNA: TGTGCCAGCAGTAGGAGGGAAACCGGGGAGCTGTTTTTT. The encoded protein is CASSRRETGELFF.

CDR3 residues: CASSFPKGPHYEQYF. For the CDR3, the DNA is TGTGCCAGCAGCTTCCCGAAGGGCCCCCACTACGAGCAGTACTTC. The chain is built from TRBV13 and TRBJ2-7, with no clear D. Germline lookup yields CDR1 PRHDT and CDR2 FYEKMQ (reference sequence). This CDR3 contains 15 residues. V lost 3 bases to trimming and J lost 3 bases, with 15 bases between them.

The genes are TRBV4-3 and TRBJ1-1; D unresolved. Per the germline V gene, CDR1 is LGHNA and CDR2 is YSLEER. Trimming took 4 bases from V and 1 from J, leaving 10 bases between them. This CDR3 region has 14 residues. CDR3 sequence: CASSRRGRNTEAFF. The CDR3 DNA reads as TGCGCCAGCAGCCGCAGAGGGAGGAACACTGAAGCTTTCTTT.

CDR3 amino acids: CASSYKTGGSGYTF. CDR3 DNA sequence: TGTGCCAGCAGTTACAAGACAGGGGGCAGCGGCTACACCTTC. The genes are TRBV2 and TRBJ1-2; 10 bases match TRBD1. The length of the CDR3 is 14 residues. V lost 5 bases and J lost 8; bases outside the gene matches: 8. The germline CDR1 and CDR2 sequences are SNHLY and FYNNEI.

The rearrangement uses TRBV3-1 (or the pseudogene TRBV3-2) and TRBJ1-5; D remains unclear. CDR3 length equals 16 residues. The ends were cut back, 1 base at V and 0 bases at J, with 10 bases in the middle. Germline loops: CDR1 LGHDT, CDR2 YNNKEL (reference sequence). The CDR3 nucleotides are TGTGCCAGCAGCCAAGGGAACCCCTTTAGCAATCAGCCCCAGCATTTT. This gives the protein CASSQGNPFSNQPQHF.

The chain joins TRBV5-4 to TRBJ2-2; 11 positions agree with TRBD2. From germline, CDR1 is SGHNT and CDR2 YYREEE (reference sequence). CDR3 size: 15 residues. V shed 4 bases and J 4 bases; nucleotides not matched to a gene: 3. The CDR3 bases are TGTGCCAGCAGCAACCTAGCGGGAGGCACCGGGGAGCTGTTTTTT. Translated, it gives CASSNLAGGTGELFF.

This chain joins TRBV7-8 and TRBJ2-7; possibly TRBD2 for D (6 bases). The germline V gene has CDR1 SGHVS and CDR2 FQNEAQ. CDR3 length equals 15 residues. Trimming left V 0 bases short and J 2 bases short, with 11 bases between. CDR3 in amino acids: CASSLAVGGAYEQYF. DNA for the CDR3: TGTGCCAGCAGCTTAGCTGTAGGAGGGGCCTACGAGCAGTACTTC.

The chain links TRBV12-2 to TRBJ1-2. TRBV12-2 is designated a pseudogene. This CDR3 region has 13 residues. The CDR3 region is CASQGGGHYGYTF. As DNA, the CDR3 is TGTGCAAGTCAGGGGGGAGGTCACTATGGCTACACCTTC.

The V call is TRBV7-6, the J call TRBJ2-7, with a tentative D call TRBD2 (5 bases). The CDR3 is 11 amino acids. Germline CDR1 SGHVS, CDR2 FNYEAQ. V lost 5 bases to trimming and J lost 6 bases, with 8 bases between them. The CDR3 spells CASSAGSEQYF. CDR3 nucleotide sequence: TGTGCCAGCAGCGCGGGTAGCGAGCAGTACTTC.

This chain connects TRBV7-3 to TRBJ1-1; D gene ambiguous. The germline V gene has CDR1 SGHTA and CDR2 FQGTGA. Trimming took off 3 bases at V and 2 bases at J, with 4 bases between the two ends. This CDR3 spans 12 amino acids. The CDR3 reads CASSFGNTEAFF. Written as DNA, the CDR3 is TGTGCCAGCAGCTTTGGAAACACTGAAGCTTTCTTT.

The chain has TRBV11-2 and TRBJ1-1; D remains ambiguous. Germline CDR1 and CDR2: SGHAT and FQNNGV. This CDR3 is built from 15 residues. V was cut by 2 bases and J by 6 bases, with 16 bases left in between. The DNA of the CDR3 is TGTGCCAGCAGCTTACCGACTTGGTTAAAGGCTGAAGCTTTCTTT. It encodes CASSLPTWLKAEAFF. The whole variable domain, filled in from reference TRBV11-2 and TRBJ1-1, reads EAGVAQSPRYKIIEKRQSVAFWCNPISGHATLYWYQQILGQGPKLLIQFQNNGVVDDSQLPKDRFSAERLKGVDSTLKIQPAKLEDSAVYLCASSLPTWLKAEAFFGQGTRLTVV.

The chain recombines TRBV27 with TRBJ1-4; TRBD1 might be the D (6 bases). CDR1 and CDR2 from the germline V gene are MNHEY and SMNVEV (reference sequence). The length of the CDR3 is 14 residues. V was trimmed by 6 bases and J by 8 bases, leaving 16 bases between them. The CDR3 spells CASRPSIGGEKLFF. The CDR3 nucleotides are TGTGCCAGCAGGCCATCGATAGGGGGGGAAAAACTGTTTTTT.